A selection of T cell receptor beta chains follows, all from one sample in a study of radiation and T cells in renal cell carcinoma. Sequencing was performed with immunoSEQ multiplex PCR; in TCRdb, only in-frame clones are kept and a portion is missing. Of 120,000 to 150,000 clones in the sample, over 80% were seen once. Source: blood, taken from a patient whose treatment included radiotherapy and nephrectomy. The receptors here all came from a woman between 45 and 65 years old with renal cell carcinoma. CDR3s include the opening cysteine and the closing phenylalanine or tryptophan. Fields, in order: CDR3 DNA, CDR3 protein, clone size, D gene, J gene, V gene. A D gene is named only where the DNA matches it firmly. Clone size is not always given. Where it is, it says once, few, many or a class for expanded clones.

TGTGCCAGCAGTTACGTCAGGGGGCCCCACGAGCAGTACTTC	CASSYVRGPHEQYF	once	TRBD1	TRBJ2-7	TRBV6-5
TGCAGCGTTGAAACAGTTAGCACAGATACGCAGTATTTT	CSVETVSTDTQYF	-	-	TRBJ2-3	TRBV29-1
TGTGCCAGCAGCGTTTCCCGGGATACGCAGTATTTT	CASSVSRDTQYF	-	-	TRBJ2-3	TRBV7-2
TGTGCCAGTAGTAAAGAATCTAGCGGGGCTAGCACAGATACGCAGTATTTT	CASSKESSGASTDTQYF	-	TRBD2	TRBJ2-3	TRBV19
TGTGCCAGCAGCTTAAGGGCGGGGAGTGTCAACGAGCAGTACTTC	CASSLRAGSVNEQYF	once	-	TRBJ2-7	TRBV7-2
TGTGCCATCAGACCAGGACAGGGGATGAACACTGAAGCTTTCTTT	CAIRPGQGMNTEAFF	-	TRBD1	TRBJ1-1	TRBV10-3
TGCGCCAGCAGCCAGATGGCCGAAGAGACCCAGTACTTC	CASSQMAEETQYF	-	-	TRBJ2-5	TRBV4-3
TGTGCCAGCAGTGGAACAGGGGCCTACAATGAGCAGTTCTTC	CASSGTGAYNEQFF	-	TRBD1	TRBJ2-1	TRBV2
TGTGCCAGCAGTGAATCGGGACAGTCCAATGAGCAGTTCTTC	CASSESGQSNEQFF	-	TRBD1	TRBJ2-1	TRBV25-1
TGCGCCAGCAGCCAACCCGAGGTCACAGATACGCAGTATTTT	CASSQPEVTDTQYF	once	-	TRBJ2-3	TRBV5-1
TGTGCCAGCAGCCTAAGGGGAGAGAGCACTGAAGCTTTCTTT	CASSLRGESTEAFF	-	-	TRBJ1-1	TRBV28
TGTGCCAGCGGGGACAGCTCAAACACTGAAGCTTTCTTT	CASGDSSNTEAFF	-	TRBD1	TRBJ1-1	TRBV6-5
TGTGCCAGCAGTTGGGGACAGGGAACAGATACGCAGTATTTT	CASSWGQGTDTQYF	-	TRBD1	TRBJ2-3	TRBV5-6
TGTGCCTCAGGGGTTCCCACATACGAGCAGTACTTC	CASGVPTYEQYF	-	-	TRBJ2-7	TRBV6-9
TGTGCCTGGAGTGTTCCAAGAATACCGGGCTATGGCTACACCTTC	CAWSVPRIPGYGYTF	-	-	TRBJ1-2	TRBV30
TGTGCCAGCAAAGGAGGGGTTGATGAAAAACTGTTTTTT	CASKGGVDEKLFF	-	-	TRBJ1-4	TRBV6-1
TGTGCCTGGAAACTGTGGGGGTTCGGCTCCTACGAGCAGTACTTC	CAWKLWGFGSYEQYF	-	-	TRBJ2-7	TRBV30
TGTGCCAGCAGCCAAGATTCTGGGACAGAGAGATTCTTC	CASSQDSGTERFF	-	TRBD1	TRBJ2-7	TRBV14
TGTGCCAGCGGACAGGGGGCATACTATGGCTACACCTTC	CASGQGAYYGYTF	-	TRBD1	TRBJ1-2	TRBV6-6
TGTGCCAGCAGTCCCAGGGGTGGACAGGATGTCGAGACCCAGTACTTC	CASSPRGGQDVETQYF	-	TRBD1	TRBJ2-5	TRBV28
TGTGCCAGCAGCTTGAGACTAGCGTCTGACAATGAGCAGTTCTTC	CASSLRLASDNEQFF	-	TRBD2	TRBJ2-1	TRBV7-2
TGTGCCAGCAGCTTGGACAGGGGTGGGAACTATGGCTACACCTTC	CASSLDRGGNYGYTF	-	TRBD1	TRBJ1-2	TRBV7-8
TGCGCCAGCACACCCTCCTTAGCGGGAGAAAACGAGCAGTACTTC	CASTPSLAGENEQYF	-	TRBD2	TRBJ2-7	TRBV5-1
TGTGCCACCAGCAGAGGGCCTCTGGGAGGCTACACCTTC	CATSRGPLGGYTF	few	-	TRBJ1-2	TRBV15
TGTGCCAGCAGTTACGGCAGCACAAACACTGAAGCTTTCTTT	CASSYGSTNTEAFF	-	-	TRBJ1-1	TRBV6-5
TGTGCCAGCCGACAACGGGGGGGACTAGCGGGAGATGCTAGGTCCTACGAGCAGTACTTC	CASRQRGGLAGDARSYEQYF	-	TRBD2	TRBJ2-7	TRBV6-4
TGTGCCAGCAGCCCAAACCGAGGGGGGGCGGGCTATGGCTACACCTTC	CASSPNRGGAGYGYTF	-	-	TRBJ1-2	TRBV9
TGTGCCAGCAGTGAGGCGAGACCCCGGGGGTACGAGCAGTACTTC	CASSEARPRGYEQYF	-	-	TRBJ2-7	TRBV25-1
TGTGCCAGCAAACCGGGGGTCACGGGTGAAAAACTGTTTTTT	CASKPGVTGEKLFF	-	-	TRBJ1-4	TRBV2
TGTGCCAGCAGGGAGGCGGGGGCCCAGTACTTC	CASREAGAQYF	-	TRBD2	TRBJ2-5	TRBV7-2
TGTGCCAGCAGCCGCGGGCTAGCGGGGGGTGGATACGAGCAGTACTTC	CASSRGLAGGGYEQYF	-	TRBD2	TRBJ2-7	TRBV5-4
TGTGCCAGCAGCTTTGCGGAGACCCAGTACTTC	CASSFAETQYF	-	-	TRBJ2-5	TRBV5-1
TGCGCCAGCAGCCAAGATCGGGCGGGGAACAATGAGCAGTTCTTC	CASSQDRAGNNEQFF	-	-	TRBJ2-1	TRBV4-1
TGTGCCACCTACCCAGTGACAGGGGGTAATGAGCAGTTCTTC	CATYPVTGGNEQFF	-	TRBD1	TRBJ2-1	TRBV10-3
TGTGCCAGCAGCTTAGGAAGAACGGGACATCAGTTCTTC	CASSLGRTGHQFF	-	-	TRBJ2-1	TRBV7-9
TGTGCCAGCGCCCGGGGAGGGGGACAACTCACAGATACGCAGTATTTT	CASARGGGQLTDTQYF	-	-	TRBJ2-3	TRBV9
TGCGCCAGCACCCGGACAGGGATGGGCTATGGCTACACCTTC	CASTRTGMGYGYTF	-	TRBD1	TRBJ1-2	TRBV5-1
TGTGCCAGCAGCCAAGGGTCAGGTACTCACGAGCAGTACTTC	CASSQGSGTHEQYF	-	-	TRBJ2-7	TRBV4-2
TGCGCCAGCAGCTTGGCCGTCGGTGGGGACGGCTACACCTTC	CASSLAVGGDGYTF	-	-	TRBJ1-2	TRBV5-1
TGTGCCAGCAGCCCGGGGGTTGGGGGCGGATCCTACGAGCAGTACTTC	CASSPGVGGGSYEQYF	-	-	TRBJ2-7	TRBV7-2
TGTGCCAGCAGCCGAGATGGGAGGTTCCGCTCTGGGGCCAACGTCCTGACTTTC	CASSRDGRFRSGANVLTF	-	-	TRBJ2-6	TRBV7-2
TGTGCCAGCAGCGTACCGACTAGCTCCTACAATGAGCAGTTCTTC	CASSVPTSSYNEQFF	-	-	TRBJ2-1	TRBV13
TGTGCCAGCAGCTTAGTAAACGAGCAGTACTTC	CASSLVNEQYF	-	-	TRBJ2-7	TRBV7-2
TGTGCCAGCAGCAAACAGGGTCCCTTACTCTACGAGCAGTACTTC	CASSKQGPLLYEQYF	-	-	TRBJ2-7	TRBV2
TGTGCCATCAGTGAAGGGACAGCCATCTACGAGCAGTACTTC	CAISEGTAIYEQYF	-	TRBD1	TRBJ2-7	TRBV10-3
TGTGCCAGCAGTTACTCGGCTGATGAGCAGTACTTC	CASSYSADEQYF	-	-	TRBJ2-7	TRBV6-6
TGCGCCAGCAGCCAAGATATCACACCCGATTCGAATGAAAAACTGTTTTTT	CASSQDITPDSNEKLFF	-	-	TRBJ1-4	TRBV4-3
TGCGCCAGCAGGGCAAGGGACGTAAACACCATATATTTT	CASRARDVNTIYF	-	-	TRBJ1-3	TRBV10-1